These 22 T cell receptor beta chains came from one sample sequenced in a study of blood T cell repertoires in COVID-19. TCRdb's copy holds only in-frame clones and misses some; the assay was immunoSEQ multiplex PCR. The data contain hundreds of thousands of clones, around 89% of them seen just once; the ten biggest clones take up 4.3%. The sequencing input was peripheral blood. The source is a woman aged 30 to 39 with acute or convalescent COVID-19.

V usage is TRBV5-1 and J usage is TRBJ2-1; D is perhaps TRBD2 (6 bases). Trimming took off 4 bases at V and 8 bases at J, with 19 bases between the two ends. The length of the CDR3 is 15 residues. CDR1 is SGHRS, CDR2 YFSETQ, per germline. CDR3 sequence: CASSDQVGGSDEQFF. The CDR3 DNA sequence: TGCGCCAGCAGCGACCAAGTCGGGGGATCGGATGAGCAGTTCTTC. Combining the CDR3 with reference TRBV5-1 and TRBJ2-1 gives the whole variable domain KAGVTQTPRYLIKTRGQQVTLSCSPISGHRSVSWYQQTPGQGLQFLFEYFSETQRNKGNFPGRFSGRQFSNSRSEMNVSTLELGDSALYLCASSDQVGGSDEQFFGPGTRLTVL.

The chain has TRBV27 and TRBJ2-7; a possible D gene is TRBD1 (6 bases). Trimming left V 2 bases short and J 3 bases short, with 8 bases between. Per the germline V gene, CDR1 is MNHEY and CDR2 is SMNVEV (reference sequence). The CDR3 consists of 13 residues. CDR3 in DNA: TGTGCCAGCAGTTTACAGGGGATCTACGAGCAGTACTTC. Its translation is CASSLQGIYEQYF.

This chain uses TRBV9 with TRBJ2-7; D possibly corresponds to TRBD1 (5 bases). The V gene's germline CDR1 is SGDLS and CDR2 YYNGEE. CDR3 length equals 15 residues. V was trimmed by 1 base and J by 4 bases, leaving 15 bases between them. CDR3 amino acids: CASSVSGTGTYEQYF. The CDR3 region has the DNA TGTGCCAGCAGCGTATCCGGTACAGGAACATACGAGCAGTACTTC. The whole variable domain, remainder taken from reference TRBV9 and TRBJ2-7, is DSGVTQTPKHLITATGQRVTLRCSPRSGDLSVYWYQQSLDQGLQFLIQYYNGEERAKGNILERFSAQQFPDLHSELNLSSLELGDSALYFCASSVSGTGTYEQYFGPGTRLTVT.

This rearrangement joins TRBV4-1 to TRBJ1-1; possibly TRBD1 for D (5 bases). Germline assignment: CDR1 MGHRA and CDR2 YSYEKL. Trimming cost V 0 bases and J 3 bases, with 11 bases left between them. This CDR3 has 15 amino acids. DNA of the CDR3: TGCGCCAGCAGCCAAGATCCCCAGGGCTACACTGAAGCTTTCTTT. Its translation is CASSQDPQGYTEAFF.

The chain recombines TRBV5-5 with TRBJ2-1; TRBD2 aligns across 7 bases. The CDR3 is made up of 17 amino acids. The germline CDR1 and CDR2 sequences are SGHKS and YYEKEE (reference sequence). Trimming cost V 4 bases and J 1 base; bases outside gene matches: 11. CDR3 sequence reads: CASSGGTMAGSYNEQFF. For the CDR3, the DNA is TGTGCCAGCAGCGGGGGGACTATGGCGGGGTCCTACAATGAGCAGTTCTTC.

This chain connects TRBV30 to TRBJ1-4; D remains ambiguous. Germline values: CDR1 GTSNPN, CDR2 SVGIG (reference sequence). The CDR3 sequence is 14 residues long. The germline V and J ends were trimmed by 2 bases and 6 bases, with 13 bases remaining between them. CDR3 in amino acids: CAWSLSRRDEKLFF. The DNA of the CDR3 is TGTGCCTGGAGTCTCTCTCGTCGGGATGAAAAACTGTTTTTT.

V is TRBV7-6 and J is TRBJ1-6, with 10 bases fitting TRBD1. The germline gives CDR1 SGHVS, CDR2 FNYEAQ. The V segment lost 8 bases and the J segment 3 bases; nucleotides outside the gene matches: 4. The CDR3 loop spans 15 amino acids. The chain's CDR3 is CASRGDRGYNSPLHF. CDR3 nucleotide sequence: TGTGCCAGCCGTGGGGACAGGGGCTATAATTCACCCCTCCACTTT. The full variable domain, rest sourced from reference TRBV7-6 and TRBJ1-6, is GAGVSQSPRYKVTKRGQDVALRCDPISGHVSLYWYRQALGQGPEFLTYFNYEAQQDKSGLPNDRFSAERPEGSISTLTIQRTEQRDSAMYRCASRGDRGYNSPLHFGNGTRLTVT.

The chain employs TRBV30 and TRBJ2-3; TRBD2 matches at 8 bases. The CDR3 totals 15 residues. The V segment lost 0 bases and the J segment 8 bases; nucleotides outside the gene matches: 10. Per germline, CDR1 GTSNPN and CDR2 SVGIG (reference sequence). CDR3 protein: CAWSVPGTRVATQYF. Written as DNA, the CDR3 is TGTGCCTGGAGTGTCCCCGGGACTAGGGTTGCTACGCAGTATTTT.

A few counts support this clone. V and J are TRBV5-5 and TRBJ1-5, with a weak D call TRBD1 (5 bases). The CDR3 spans 15 residues. From germline, CDR1 is SGHKS and CDR2 YYEKEE (reference sequence). The V end was cut by 3 bases, the J end by 4 bases, with 14 bases between. The CDR3 region has the DNA TGTGCCAGCAGCTCAGCGGGCAGGGTTAATCAGCCCCAGCATTTT. As protein: CASSSAGRVNQPQHF.

The chain recombines TRBV18 with TRBJ2-2, with D maybe TRBD2 (5 bases). CDR1 is KGHSH, CDR2 LQKENI, per germline. The CDR3 is made up of 16 amino acids. V lost 3 bases to trimming and J lost 2 bases, with 13 bases between them. DNA of the CDR3: TGTGCCAGCTCACCTACTAGATCTTTTAACACCGGGGAGCTGTTTTTT. Translation: CASSPTRSFNTGELFF.

The rearrangement uses TRBV28 and TRBJ1-1, with D hard to call. The CDR3 extends over 14 amino acids. V was trimmed by 4 bases and J by 5 bases, leaving 14 bases between them. Germline assignment: CDR1 MDHEN and CDR2 SYDVKM. In nucleotides, the CDR3 is TGTGCCAGCAGTTGGGAGGGCAGCTTGACTGAAGCTTTCTTT. This translates into CASSWEGSLTEAFF.

The J gene is TRBJ2-7, the V gene TRBV6-5, with 9 bases fitting TRBD1. Per germline, CDR1 MNHEY and CDR2 SVGAGI. This CDR3 contains 14 residues. V gave up 6 bases and J gave up 4 bases; unmatched junction bases: 7. The chain's CDR3 is CASRGQGLMYEQYF. DNA for the CDR3: TGTGCCAGCAGAGGACAGGGGTTGATGTACGAGCAGTACTTC.

J is TRBJ1-6 and V is TRBV3-1 (or the pseudogene TRBV3-2), with 9 bases lining up with TRBD1. The CDR3 loop spans 18 amino acids. Germline V gives CDR1 LGHDT, CDR2 YNNKEL (reference sequence). Losses at the gene ends were 3 bases for V and 9 bases for J; bases not matched to a gene: 15. This CDR3 is CASSHGLKGQGKSSPLHF. DNA of the CDR3: TGTGCCAGCAGCCATGGACTGAAGGGACAGGGTAAAAGTTCACCCCTCCACTTT.

This CDR3 is CASSFWRGDTDTQYF. The CDR3 region has the DNA TGTGCCAGCAGTTTCTGGCGGGGGGACACAGATACGCAGTATTTT. V gene TRBV28 combines with J gene TRBJ2-3, with 8 nucleotides matching TRBD2. After removal of 3 bases from V and 2 bases from J, the junction contained 4 bases not matched to a gene. CDR3 length: 15 amino acids. Germline V lookup: CDR1 MDHEN, CDR2 SYDVKM.

The rearrangement links TRBV19 to TRBJ1-1; weak D call: TRBD1 (6 bases). Germline-derived CDR1 and CDR2 are LNHDA and SQIVND (reference sequence). Trimming stripped 4 bases from V and 2 bases from J, with 11 bases between. CDR3 length: 14 amino acids. CDR3 residues: CASSKGTYNTEAFF. CDR3 DNA sequence: TGTGCCAGTAGTAAGGGGACATATAACACTGAAGCTTTCTTT. The entire variable domain, with the rest obtained from reference TRBV19 and TRBJ1-1, is as follows: DGGITQSPKYLFRKEGQNVTLSCEQNLNHDAMYWYRQDPGQGLRLIYYSQIVNDFQKGDIAEGYSVSREKKESFPLTVTSAQKNPTAFYLCASSKGTYNTEAFFGQGTRLTVV.

This chain connects TRBV15 to TRBJ2-4, with D possibly matching TRBD1 (5 bases). Between the trimmed V and J ends, which lost 4 bases and 0 bases, there was a span of 22 bases. Per germline, CDR1 LNHNV and CDR2 YYDKDF (reference sequence). The CDR3 covers 19 residues. The CDR3 region has the DNA TGTGCCACCAGCACTTGGGCTTCAGACAGCGAACTAGCCAAAAACATTCAGTACTTC. Encoded protein: CATSTWASDSELAKNIQYF.

This chain links TRBV30 with TRBJ1-6; the match to TRBD1 covers 7 bases. Germline V gene data show CDR1 as GTSNPN and CDR2 as SVGIG (reference sequence). The CDR3 extends over 13 amino acids. J gave up 5 bases and V 4 bases, and 2 bases lay outside the gene matches. CDR3 sequence: CAWTGTDNSPLHF. The CDR3 region has the DNA TGTGCCTGGACCGGGACAGATAATTCACCCCTCCACTTT.

The chain uses TRBV7-8 and TRBJ1-1, with D maybe TRBD1 (5 bases). Trimming pared 2 bases from V and 10 bases from J, leaving 11 bases between. This CDR3 has 12 amino acids. Looked up from germline, CDR1 is SGHVS and CDR2 is FQNEAQ. The CDR3 sequence: CASSLPGYRAFF. In DNA form, the CDR3 reads TGTGCCAGCAGCTTACCAGGGTACCGAGCTTTCTTT.

The chain employs TRBV5-6 and TRBJ2-5; 7 nucleotides line up with TRBD1. V shed 0 bases and J 5 bases; nucleotides not matched to a gene: 10. This CDR3 has 16 amino acids. Per the germline V gene, CDR1 is SGHDT and CDR2 is YYEEEE. CDR3 residues: CASSLDRGRDFETQYF. As DNA, the CDR3 is TGTGCCAGCAGCTTGGACAGGGGTCGTGATTTTGAGACCCAGTACTTC.

This clone was seen just once. The rearrangement joins TRBV25-1 to TRBJ1-6; D possibly corresponds to TRBD1 (6 bases). V lost 6 bases, J lost 2 bases, and 11 bases lay in between. CDR3 size: 15 residues. The germline gives CDR1 MGHDK, CDR2 SYGVNS. The CDR3 sequence is CASSNRAPYNSPLHF. The CDR3 DNA sequence: TGTGCCAGCAGCAACAGGGCCCCCTATAATTCACCCCTCCACTTT.

V is TRBV18 and J is TRBJ1-4, with 7 bases identical to TRBD1. The J segment lost 5 bases and the V segment lost 1 base, leaving 7 bases of the junction unmatched. The CDR3 is made up of 16 amino acids. Germline V gene data show CDR1 as KGHSH and CDR2 as LQKENI. CDR3 nucleotide sequence: TGTGCCAGCTCACCACAAAGCGACAGGGCCAATGAAAAACTGTTTTTT. This codes for CASSPQSDRANEKLFF.

This chain uses TRBV2 with TRBJ1-2; 8 nucleotides line up with TRBD1. The ends lost 4 bases at V and 4 bases at J; junction bases unmatched: 2. This CDR3 spans 13 amino acids. Germline CDR1 SNHLY, CDR2 FYNNEI. The chain's CDR3 is CASSGGQVYGYTF. In nucleotides, the CDR3 is TGTGCCAGCAGTGGGGGACAGGTCTATGGCTACACCTTC. Looking up the rest from reference TRBV2 and TRBJ1-2 gives the full variable domain: EPEVTQTPSHQVTQMGQEVILRCVPISNHLYFYWYRQILGQKVEFLVSFYNNEISEKSEIFDDQFSVERPDGSNFTLKIRSTKLEDSAMYFCASSGGQVYGYTFGSGTRLTVV.